What follows describes a single TCR beta chain. Its target is unknown. This CDR3 comprises 15 residues. The data originate from a study of cytomegalovirus exposure and HLA in healthy donors. The study ran its PCR with 60 Vbeta and 13 Jbeta primers. The data were produced by immunoSEQ multiplex PCR, yet TCRdb's version contains in-frame clones alone and is incomplete. The listing records some 200,000 clones. Findings of the study overall: Cytomegalovirus-associated status was assigned to 150 to 200 TCR beta chains.

The chain links TRBV21-1 to TRBJ1-2. TRBV21-1 is deemed a pseudogene. Sequenced: PBMCs. This clonotype was sampled from a boy between 10 and 17 years old in good health and CMV-seronegative. DNA of the CDR3: TGTGCCAGCAGCAGGGCCGGGGGGCGAGGCTATGGCTACACCTTC. It yields the protein CASSRAGGRGYGYTF.